The rows below give T cell receptor beta chains drawn from one sample of a study of metastatic and nonmetastatic thyroid tumors. TCRdb reprocessed the PCR reads using MiXCR. The sample carries just over 7,500 clones, over 25% recorded once. The sample taken for sequencing was adjacent normal tissue. These receptors were taken from a female donor with papillary thyroid cancer or a benign thyroid nodule (not recorded which). Some clones in this sample may be carry-over from other donors' samples. The CDR3 runs from the conserved cysteine through the conserved F or W. Each record gives: CDR3 protein, CDR3 DNA, clone size, J gene, D gene, V gene. The D gene is left open where the match is weak. Size values are once, few and many counts, or a class for expanded clones, and some rows have none.

CSASSGGSGDTQYF | TGCAGTGCTTCTAGCGGGGGTAGTGGGGATACGCAGTATTTT | . | TRBJ2-3 | TRBD2 | TRBV20-1
CASTVTGVDEAFF | TGTGCCAGCACCGTAACAGGGGTGGATGAAGCTTTCTTT | . | TRBJ1-1 | TRBD1 | TRBV6-1
CASSLGTGRSSYNSPLHF | TGTGCCAGCAGCTTAGGGACGGGGAGGAGCTCCTATAATTCACCCCTCCACTTT | . | TRBJ1-6 | . | TRBV7-8
CASSPLRDTQYF | TGTGCCAGCAGTCCCCTTCGGGATACGCAGTATTTT | few | TRBJ2-3 | . | TRBV6-2/TRBV6-3
CASSGTVINNEQFF | TGTGCCAGCAGCGGAACAGTGATCAACAATGAGCAGTTCTTC | . | TRBJ2-1 | . | TRBV6-1
CASSLGRRGAHGYTF | TGTGCCAGCAGTTTGGGTCGTCGGGGGGCACATGGTTACACCTTC | . | TRBJ1-2 | . | TRBV28
CASSYGGGGEQYF | TGTGCCAGCAGTTACGGAGGGGGTGGCGAGCAGTACTTC | . | TRBJ2-7 | . | TRBV6-5
CASSHGEDTQYF | TGTGCCAGCAGCCATGGGGAAGATACGCAGTATTTT | few | TRBJ2-3 | . | TRBV7-2
CASSFIGTGKLAGFSYEQYF | TGTGCCAGCAGTTTCATCGGGACAGGGAAACTAGCGGGATTCTCCTACGAGCAGTACTTC | . | TRBJ2-7 | . | TRBV27
CASSPPSQSNYGYTF | TGTGCCAGCTCACCACCGTCCCAATCTAACTATGGCTACACCTTC | once | TRBJ1-2 | . | TRBV18
CASSEGLAGANNEQYF | TGTGCCAGCAGCGAGGGACTAGCGGGAGCAAATAACGAGCAGTACTTC | . | TRBJ2-7 | TRBD2 | TRBV2
CASSLATGTLSYEQYF | TGTGCCAGCAGCTTAGCCACGGGGACACTCTCCTACGAGCAGTACTTC | . | TRBJ2-7 | . | TRBV7-2
CASSPGGGYTF | TGTGCCAGCAGTCCTGGCGGAGGCTACACCTTC | large | TRBJ1-2 | . | TRBV28
CASSPGTFGANVLTF | TGTGCCAGCAGCCCTGGGACATTTGGGGCCAACGTCCTGACTTTC | . | TRBJ2-6 | . | TRBV7-6
CASTTGSRTGEAFF | TGTGCCAGCACGACAGGGTCCAGAACAGGTGAAGCTTTCTTT | few | TRBJ1-1 | TRBD1 | TRBV5-6
CASSSEGSTINNEQFF | TGTGCCAGCAGCTCCGAGGGGAGCACGATTAACAATGAGCAGTTCTTC | . | TRBJ2-1 | . | TRBV11-1
CASSYSGQGGGYTF | TGTGCCAGCAGTTACTCCGGACAGGGGGGAGGCTACACCTTC | . | TRBJ1-2 | TRBD1 | TRBV6-5
CASSLIDSGGITYEQYF | TGTGCCAGCAGCTTAATCGATAGCGGGGGGATTACCTACGAGCAGTACTTC | . | TRBJ2-7 | TRBD2 | TRBV11-1
CASSYGLGNTQYF | TGTGCCAGCAGCTATGGTCTAGGAAATACGCAGTATTTT | few | TRBJ2-3 | . | TRBV12-3/TRBV12-4
CASGLRTYEQYF | TGTGCCAGCGGCCTGCGTACCTACGAGCAGTACTTC | medium-sized | TRBJ2-7 | . | TRBV7-8
CASTQGTSGRGEQFF | TGTGCCAGCACCCAGGGGACTAGCGGGAGAGGTGAGCAGTTCTTC | medium-sized | TRBJ2-1 | TRBD2 | TRBV2
CASSQDPNTQETQYF | TGCGCCAGCAGCCAAGATCCAAACACACAGGAGACCCAGTACTTC | many | TRBJ2-5 | . | TRBV4-1
CASSLVQGGPEAFF | TGTGCCAGCAGCTTAGTACAGGGGGGACCTGAAGCTTTCTTT | medium-sized | TRBJ1-1 | TRBD1 | TRBV7-9
CASSLGVGGELFF | TGTGCCAGCAGCTTGGGGGTCGGCGGGGAGCTGTTTTTT | many | TRBJ2-2 | . | TRBV7-2
CSASGPQDLYGYTF | TGCAGTGCTTCCGGGCCCCAAGATCTCTATGGCTACACCTTC | many | TRBJ1-2 | . | TRBV20-1
CASSYSGTWESYEQYF | TGTGCCAGCAGCTATTCCGGGACATGGGAATCCTACGAGCAGTACTTC | . | TRBJ2-7 | . | TRBV4-2
CASSLDRGVRQYF | TGCGCCAGCAGCCTAGACAGGGGGGTCAGGCAGTACTTC | many | TRBJ2-7 | TRBD1 | TRBV4-1
CASSGGWGVSNQPQHF | TGTGCCAGCAGTGGGGGGTGGGGAGTGAGCAATCAGCCCCAGCATTTT | few | TRBJ1-5 | . | TRBV2
CASSLTVTQQETQYF | TGTGCTAGCAGCTTGACTGTGACGCAACAAGAGACCCAGTACTTC | . | TRBJ2-5 | . | TRBV5-8
CASSWGILVGEGSGELFF | TGTGCCAGCAGTTGGGGGATACTAGTTGGTGAGGGGAGCGGGGAGCTGTTTTTT | . | TRBJ2-2 | . | TRBV12-3/TRBV12-4
CASSLAGGTNEKLFF | TGTGCCAGTAGCTTAGCGGGTGGTACTAATGAAAAACTGTTTTTT | . | TRBJ1-4 | . | TRBV7-2
CASSFLANTEAFF | TGCGCCAGCAGCTTTTTAGCGAACACTGAAGCTTTCTTT | medium-sized | TRBJ1-1 | . | TRBV5-1
CASSDGGKQQFF | TGTGCCAGCAGTGACGGCGGGAAACAGCAGTTCTTC | few | TRBJ2-1 | . | TRBV6-1
CASSSRPGGELFF | TGTGCCAGCAGTTCCAGACCCGGGGGGGAGCTGTTTTTT | . | TRBJ2-2 | . | TRBV27
CSAPRGGPTDTQYF | TGCAGTGCTCCACGAGGCGGGCCCACAGATACGCAGTATTTT | . | TRBJ2-3 | . | TRBV20-1
CASSRQGLGEAFF | TGCGCCAGCAGTAGACAAGGCCTCGGTGAAGCTTTCTTT | . | TRBJ1-1 | . | TRBV10-2
CASSEACPNEQFF | TGTGCCAGCAGTGAAGCTTGTCCCAATGAGCAGTTCTTC | few | TRBJ2-1 | . | TRBV6-1
CASSSGRGDEKLFF | TGTGCCAGCAGTTCAGGCAGGGGCGACGAAAAACTGTTTTTT | many | TRBJ1-4 | . | TRBV27
CASRDRRSKNIQYF | TGTGCCAGCAGGGACAGGCGCTCCAAAAACATTCAGTATTTC | few | TRBJ2-4 | TRBD1 | TRBV6-1
CASSEGGAMRGYTF | TGTGCCAGCAGTGAAGGGGGGGCGATGCGAGGCTACACCTTC | . | TRBJ1-2 | . | TRBV25-1
CASSVGRGPHGYTF | TGTGCCAGCAGTGTTGGCAGGGGGCCGCATGGCTACACCTTC | . | TRBJ1-2 | TRBD1 | TRBV2
CASSLVSGQDYEQYF | TGTGCCAGCAGCTTAGTTTCGGGTCAGGACTACGAGCAGTACTTC | . | TRBJ2-7 | . | TRBV7-6
CASSTGGSSYEQYF | TGTGCCAGCTCCACAGGGGGTAGCTCCTACGAGCAGTACTTC | . | TRBJ2-7 | TRBD1 | TRBV19
CSGGQPNTEAFF | TGCAGTGGGGGGCAGCCGAACACTGAAGCTTTCTTT | medium-sized | TRBJ1-1 | . | TRBV20-1
CSARDGMGSEQYF | TGCAGTGCTAGAGACGGGATGGGTTCCGAGCAGTACTTC | . | TRBJ2-7 | . | TRBV20-1
CASRDLQGSTGELFF | TGTGCCAGCAGGGACCTCCAGGGTTCCACCGGGGAGCTGTTTTTT | . | TRBJ2-2 | . | TRBV2
CASSWGSGIGNTIYF | TGTGCCAGCAGCTGGGGGTCGGGGATTGGAAACACCATATATTTT | medium-sized | TRBJ1-3 | . | TRBV7-8
CALGVGLAAYNEQFF | TGTGCCTTAGGAGTAGGGCTAGCGGCCTACAATGAGCAGTTCTTC | . | TRBJ2-1 | TRBD2 | TRBV30
CSASLTSGSADTQYF | TGCAGTGCTTCTCTGACTAGCGGGAGCGCAGATACGCAGTATTTT | many | TRBJ2-3 | TRBD2 | TRBV20-1
CASSLQAAGGADTQYF | TGTGCCAGCAGCTTACAGGCAGCGGGAGGGGCAGATACGCAGTATTTT | many | TRBJ2-3 | TRBD2 | TRBV7-3
CASSSGQGGGSPLHF | TGTGCCAGCAGCTCTGGACAGGGCGGAGGGTCACCCCTCCACTTT | . | TRBJ1-6 | TRBD1 | TRBV9
CASAADQWGSTNTGELFF | TGTGCTAGTGCCGCAGATCAATGGGGTAGCACGAACACCGGGGAGCTGTTTTTT | few | TRBJ2-2 | . | TRBV12-5
CASSPGTSGNTEAFF | TGTGCCAGCAGTCCGGGGACTTCGGGAAACACTGAAGCTTTCTTT | . | TRBJ1-1 | . | TRBV28